This TCR beta chain was sequenced for a study of T cell responses to AZD1222 COVID-19 vaccine. The V end lost 6 bases, the J end lost 3 bases, and 15 bases lay between the germline ends. The CDR3 is 14 residues long. Germline CDR1 and CDR2: MNHEY and SVGAGI. As for this clone: The antigen is not known.

Repertoires were generated with immunoSEQ multiplex PCR, while TCRdb's copy carries only in-frame clones and drops some. This sample has 66,000 or so clones, with less than 85% found just once. Whole-study findings and limits: Among the donors, most were white British and more were female, and clonal diversity was possibly underestimated. Following two doses of AZD1222, Spike-specific TCR breadth and depth rose. Just a handful of people given AZD1222 tested seropositive at baseline. Close to half of all spike-specific TCRs reportedly target regions of the variants that are unmutated.

The clonotype comes from an adult in good health. This chain uses TRBV6-5 with TRBJ2-7; unclear D gene. The specimen comprised peripheral blood, sampled on day 0 of MenACWY control vaccination. The CDR3 region has the DNA TGTGCCAGCAGCCCGGATTTTTCGCTCTACGAGCAGTACTTC. As protein: CASSPDFSLYEQYF.